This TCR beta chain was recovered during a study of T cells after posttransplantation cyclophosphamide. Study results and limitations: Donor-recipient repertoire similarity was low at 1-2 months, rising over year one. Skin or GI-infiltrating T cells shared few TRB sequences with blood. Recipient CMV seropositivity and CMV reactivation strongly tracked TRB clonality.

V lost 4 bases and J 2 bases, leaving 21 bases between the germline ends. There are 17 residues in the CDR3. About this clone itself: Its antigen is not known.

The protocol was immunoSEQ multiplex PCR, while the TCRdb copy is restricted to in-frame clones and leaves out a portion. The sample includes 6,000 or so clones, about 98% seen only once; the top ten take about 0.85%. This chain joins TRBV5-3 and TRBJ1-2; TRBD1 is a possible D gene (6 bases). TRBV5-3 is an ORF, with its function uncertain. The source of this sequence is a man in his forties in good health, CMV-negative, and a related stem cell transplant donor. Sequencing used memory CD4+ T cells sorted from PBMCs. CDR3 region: CARSRGGQPSPNYGYTF. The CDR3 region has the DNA TGTGCCAGAAGCAGGGGGGGACAACCAAGCCCGAACTATGGCTACACCTTC.